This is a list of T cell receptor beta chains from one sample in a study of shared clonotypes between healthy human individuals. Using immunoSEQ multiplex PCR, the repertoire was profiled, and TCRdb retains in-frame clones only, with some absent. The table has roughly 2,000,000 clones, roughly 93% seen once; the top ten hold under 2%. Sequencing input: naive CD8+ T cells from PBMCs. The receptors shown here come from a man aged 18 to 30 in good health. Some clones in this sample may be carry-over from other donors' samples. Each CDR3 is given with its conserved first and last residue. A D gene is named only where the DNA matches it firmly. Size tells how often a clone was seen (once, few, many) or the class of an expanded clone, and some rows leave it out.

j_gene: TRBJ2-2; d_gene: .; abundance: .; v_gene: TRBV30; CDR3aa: CAWSRGPTDPATGELFF; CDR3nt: TGTGCCTGGAGCCGAGGGCCCACGGACCCTGCCACCGGGGAGCTGTTTTTT
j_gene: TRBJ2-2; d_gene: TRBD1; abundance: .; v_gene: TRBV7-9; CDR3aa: CAPRGQGNVDTGELFF; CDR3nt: TGTGCCCCCCGGGGACAGGGTAATGTGGACACCGGGGAGCTGTTTTTT
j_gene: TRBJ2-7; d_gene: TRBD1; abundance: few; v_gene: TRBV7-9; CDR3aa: CASSSGQGSYEQYF; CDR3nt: TGTGCCAGCAGCTCGGGACAGGGCTCCTACGAGCAGTACTTC
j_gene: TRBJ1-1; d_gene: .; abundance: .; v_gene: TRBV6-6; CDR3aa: CASSYPDASFF; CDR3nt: TGTGCCAGCAGTTACCCGGACGCGTCTTTCTTT
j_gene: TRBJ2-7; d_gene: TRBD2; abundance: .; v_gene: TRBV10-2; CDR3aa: CASSGGLAGGQYF; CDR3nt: TGCGCCAGCAGTGGGGGACTAGCGGGAGGGCAGTACTTC
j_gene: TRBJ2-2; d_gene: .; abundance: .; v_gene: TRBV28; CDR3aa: CASSLPSRTGELFF; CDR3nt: TGTGCCAGCAGCTTACCTTCGCGGACCGGGGAGCTGTTTTTT
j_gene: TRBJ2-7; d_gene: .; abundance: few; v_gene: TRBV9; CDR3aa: CASSVAPGTYEQYF; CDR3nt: TGTGCCAGCAGCGTAGCTCCGGGGACCTACGAGCAGTACTTC
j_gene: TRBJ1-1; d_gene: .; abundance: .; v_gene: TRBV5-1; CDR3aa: CASSLSPGIGTEAFF; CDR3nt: TGCGCCAGCAGCTTGTCGCCGGGGATTGGCACTGAAGCTTTCTTT
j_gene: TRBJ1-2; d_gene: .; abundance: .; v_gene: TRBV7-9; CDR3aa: CASRLTGGYTF; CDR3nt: TGTGCCAGCAGATTGACTGGTGGCTACACCTTC
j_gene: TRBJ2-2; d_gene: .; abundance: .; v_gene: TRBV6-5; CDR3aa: CASTGRGSGELFF; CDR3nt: TGTGCCAGCACCGGGCGGGGTTCCGGGGAGCTGTTTTTT
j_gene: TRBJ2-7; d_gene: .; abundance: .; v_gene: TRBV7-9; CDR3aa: CASSFAPISYEQYF; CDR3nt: TGTGCCAGCAGCTTTGCACCCATCTCCTACGAGCAGTACTTC
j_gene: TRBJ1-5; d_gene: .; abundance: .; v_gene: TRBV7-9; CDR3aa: CASSLVVSYSNQPQHF; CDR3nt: TGTGCCAGCAGCTTAGTCGTCAGTTATAGCAATCAGCCCCAGCATTTT
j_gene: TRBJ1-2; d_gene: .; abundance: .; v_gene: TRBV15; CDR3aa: CATSRDRGAGDGYTF; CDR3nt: TGTGCCACCAGCAGAGATCGGGGTGCAGGGGATGGCTACACCTTC
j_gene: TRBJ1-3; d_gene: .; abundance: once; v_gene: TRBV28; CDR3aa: CASSLGHSGNTIYF; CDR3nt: TGTGCCAGCAGTTTGGGGCACTCTGGAAACACCATATATTTT
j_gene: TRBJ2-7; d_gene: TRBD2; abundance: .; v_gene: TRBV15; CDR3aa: CATSIERETYEQYF; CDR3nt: TGTGCCACCAGCATAGAGCGGGAGACCTACGAGCAGTACTTC
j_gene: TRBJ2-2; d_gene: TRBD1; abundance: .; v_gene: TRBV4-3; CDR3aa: CASSRTPGTGLPGELFF; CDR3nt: TGCGCCAGCAGCCGAACCCCCGGGACAGGGCTTCCCGGGGAGCTGTTTTTT
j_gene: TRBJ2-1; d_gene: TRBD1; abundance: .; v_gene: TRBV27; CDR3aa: CASSLSGQGEFF; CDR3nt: TGTGCCAGCAGTTTATCGGGACAGGGAGAGTTCTTC
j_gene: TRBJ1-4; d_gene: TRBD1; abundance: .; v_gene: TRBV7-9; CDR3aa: CASSSRTGLVGEKLFF; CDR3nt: TGTGCCAGCAGCTCAAGGACAGGGCTGGTGGGAGAAAAACTGTTTTTT
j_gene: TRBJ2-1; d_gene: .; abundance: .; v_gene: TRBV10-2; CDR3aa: CASRLTPREQFF; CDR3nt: TGCGCCAGCCGCCTCACCCCGAGGGAGCAGTTCTTC
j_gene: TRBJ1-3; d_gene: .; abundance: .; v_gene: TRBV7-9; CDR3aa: CASSLYFVPGNTIYF; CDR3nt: TGTGCCAGCAGCTTATATTTTGTCCCTGGAAACACCATATATTTT
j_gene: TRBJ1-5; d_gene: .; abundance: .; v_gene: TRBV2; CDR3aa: CASSVKPQGEDLRRNQPQHF; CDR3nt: TGTGCCAGCAGTGTAAAACCCCAGGGCGAAGACCTAAGGAGGAATCAGCCCCAGCATTTT
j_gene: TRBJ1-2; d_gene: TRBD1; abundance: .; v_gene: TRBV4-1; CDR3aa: CASSQDKGQGAVYSNYGYTF; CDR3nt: TGCGCCAGCAGCCAAGATAAGGGACAGGGGGCGGTATACTCTAACTATGGCTACACCTTC
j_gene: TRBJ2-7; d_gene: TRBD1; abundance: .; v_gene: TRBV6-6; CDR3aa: CASTPRGNPYEQYF; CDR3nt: TGTGCCAGCACCCCCAGGGGGAATCCCTACGAGCAGTACTTC
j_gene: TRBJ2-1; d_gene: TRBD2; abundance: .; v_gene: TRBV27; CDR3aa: CASTSPSGTSSYNEQFF; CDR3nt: TGTGCCAGCACATCCCCTAGCGGGACCAGCTCCTACAATGAGCAGTTCTTC
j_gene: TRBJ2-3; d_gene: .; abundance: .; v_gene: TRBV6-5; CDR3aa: CASSYSIGGGRHF; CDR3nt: TGTGCCAGCAGTTACTCGATCGGTGGAGGGCGGCATTTT
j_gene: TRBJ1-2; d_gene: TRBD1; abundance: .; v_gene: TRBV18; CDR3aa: CASSPDRGLVYGYTF; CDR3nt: TGTGCCAGCTCACCCGACAGGGGGCTGGTCTATGGCTACACCTTC
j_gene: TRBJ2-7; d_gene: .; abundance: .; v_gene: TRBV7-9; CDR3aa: CASSLPGHEQYF; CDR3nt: TGTGCCAGCAGCTTACCAGGTCACGAGCAGTACTTC
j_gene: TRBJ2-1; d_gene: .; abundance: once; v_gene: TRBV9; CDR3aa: CASSPPGRRNEQFF; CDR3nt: TGTGCCAGCAGCCCCCCCGGACGGCGCAATGAGCAGTTCTTC
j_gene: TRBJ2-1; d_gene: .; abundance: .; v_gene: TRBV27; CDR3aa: CASSLGYYNEQFF; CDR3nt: TGTGCCAGCAGTTTAGGCTACTACAATGAGCAGTTCTTC